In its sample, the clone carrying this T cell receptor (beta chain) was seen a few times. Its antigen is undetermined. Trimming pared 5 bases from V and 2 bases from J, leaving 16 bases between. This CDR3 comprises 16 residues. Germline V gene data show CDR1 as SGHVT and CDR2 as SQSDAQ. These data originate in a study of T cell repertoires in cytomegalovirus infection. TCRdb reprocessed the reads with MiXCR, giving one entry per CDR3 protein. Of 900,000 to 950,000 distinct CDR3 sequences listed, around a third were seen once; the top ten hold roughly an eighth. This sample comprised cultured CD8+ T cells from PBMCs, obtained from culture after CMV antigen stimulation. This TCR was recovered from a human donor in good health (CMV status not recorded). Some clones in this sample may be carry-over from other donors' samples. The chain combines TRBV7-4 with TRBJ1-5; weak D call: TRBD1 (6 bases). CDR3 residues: CASSPDSLKGNQPQHF. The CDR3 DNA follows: TGTGCCAGCAGCCCGGACAGTCTGAAGGGCAATCAGCCCCAGCATTTT.